The next 16 T cell receptor beta chains were all read from a single sample in a study of T cell changes during pregnancy in multiple sclerosis. Produced via immunoSEQ multiplex PCR; TCRdb's table is partial and in-frame only. The table lists around 80,000 clones, about 94% of them singletons. Sample: peripheral blood, taken in the second trimester of pregnancy. The receptors were gathered from a female donor in good health, enrolled as a control in a pregnancy study.

The chain links TRBV7-2 to TRBJ2-1, with 12 bases that match TRBD1. This CDR3 has 16 amino acids. J lost 6 bases, V lost 8 bases, and 11 bases had no gene match. Germline assignment: CDR1 SGHTA and CDR2 FQGNSA. DNA for the CDR3: TGTGCCAGCGGATCCCCGGGACAGGGGGCTAGCAATGAGCAGTTCTTC. It codes for CASGSPGQGASNEQFF.

V and J are TRBV28 and TRBJ1-2; D not resolved. The germline gives CDR1 MDHEN, CDR2 SYDVKM. V was shortened by 9 bases and J by 8 bases, with 19 bases between the two germline ends. The CDR3 contains 13 residues. In DNA, the CDR3 is TGTGCCAGTGCTGAGGACTCGCTTAGCGGCTACACCTTC. It codes for CASAEDSLSGYTF.

The chain has TRBV6-1 and TRBJ2-1, with 12 nucleotides matching TRBD2. Germline loops: CDR1 MNHNS, CDR2 SASEGT. V lost 6 bases to trimming and J lost 9 bases; unmatched junction nucleotides: 6. The CDR3 extends over 14 amino acids. This chain's CDR3 is CASRRLAGDPEQFF. CDR3 DNA: TGTGCCAGCAGGAGACTAGCGGGAGATCCTGAGCAGTTCTTC.

The rearrangement joins TRBV7-6 to TRBJ2-3; TRBD2 matches at 9 bases. Trimming cost V 4 bases and J 2 bases; bases outside gene matches: 7. Germline V lookup: CDR1 SGHVS, CDR2 FNYEAQ. CDR3 size: 16 residues. The CDR3 region is CASSSVAGADTDTQYF. In DNA, the CDR3 is TGTGCCAGCAGCTCCGTAGCGGGAGCTGACACAGATACGCAGTATTTT.

V and J are TRBV7-9 and TRBJ2-1; 10 bases agree with TRBD2. The CDR3 totals 15 residues. Germline V gene sequence: CDR1 SEHNR, CDR2 FQNEAQ (reference sequence). With V trimmed by 6 bases and J by 4 bases, 6 bases remained unmatched. CDR3 coding DNA: TGTGCCAGCAGACCAGCTAGCGGGAGTTACAATGAGCAGTTCTTC. Protein: CASRPASGSYNEQFF.

This chain uses TRBV2 with TRBJ2-1; D call uncertain. The CDR3 is 15 residues long. V was clipped by 5 bases and J by 7 bases, with 18 bases between them. Germline-derived CDR1 and CDR2 are SNHLY and FYNNEI. CDR3 in DNA: TGTGCCAGCAGTCGAATCTCTAGGTCTTGGAATGAGCAGTTCTTC. Encoded protein: CASSRISRSWNEQFF.

This chain joins TRBV7-9 and TRBJ2-1; TRBD2 matches 13 bases. The CDR3 runs 19 residues. J lost 7 bases, V lost 4 bases, and 16 bases had no gene match. CDR1 and CDR2 from the germline V gene are SEHNR and FQNEAQ (reference sequence). The CDR3 here is CASSSGLAGEDWGDNEQFF. Written as DNA, the CDR3 is TGTGCCAGCAGCTCCGGACTAGCGGGAGAGGACTGGGGAGATAATGAGCAGTTCTTC.

The table lists this clone with a few counts. The chain links TRBV7-9 to TRBJ1-1; 7 bases match TRBD1. CDR1 is SEHNR, CDR2 FQNEAQ, per germline (reference sequence). This CDR3 has 15 residues. V dropped 5 bases and J dropped 2; count of bases not matched to a gene: 8. The CDR3 bases are TGTGCCAGCAGCCCCCGACAGGGAGATAACACTGAAGCTTTCTTT. Encoded protein: CASSPRQGDNTEAFF.

This sequence joins TRBV9 and TRBJ1-1; D remains ambiguous. CDR3 length equals 15 residues. V gave up 0 bases and J gave up 6 bases, with 15 bases separating them. CDR1 and CDR2 from the germline V gene are SGDLS and YYNGEE. The CDR3 bases are TGTGCCAGCAGCGTAGTGCCGGGTGAGGTGCCTGAAGCTTTCTTT. This encodes CASSVVPGEVPEAFF.

The chain links TRBV11-3 to TRBJ2-1; D might be TRBD2 (6 bases). Germline loops: CDR1 SGHNT, CDR2 YENEEA. The CDR3 contains 15 residues. V gave up 5 bases and J gave up 5 bases, with 16 bases separating them. The CDR3 DNA follows: TGTGCCAGCAGCCTTGGCGGGACCTATAACAATGAGCAGTTCTTC. Translation gives CASSLGGTYNNEQFF. The whole variable domain, filled in from reference TRBV11-3 and TRBJ2-1, reads EAGVVQSPRYKIIEKKQPVAFWCNPISGHNTLYWYLQNLGQGPELLIRYENEEAVDDSQLPKDRFSAERLKGVDSTLKIQPAELGDSAVYLCASSLGGTYNNEQFFGPGTRLTVL.

The chain is built from TRBV27 and TRBJ2-7; 15 bases match TRBD2. There are 19 residues in the CDR3. CDR1 MNHEY and CDR2 SMNVEV come from the germline V gene (reference sequence). V shed 6 bases, J shed 0 bases, and the junction held 12 bases outside the gene matches. The CDR3 sequence: CASRILGLAGGPNSYEQYF. The CDR3 bases are TGTGCCAGCAGGATACTTGGACTAGCGGGAGGGCCTAACTCCTACGAGCAGTACTTC.

This chain joins TRBV5-1 and TRBJ2-3; TRBD1 matches at 9 bases. Germline trimming cut 3 bases from V and 0 bases from J; bases unmatched to any gene: 2. Germline loops: CDR1 SGHRS, CDR2 YFSETQ. The CDR3 totals 15 residues. CDR3 amino acids: CASSWGQGSTDTQYF. The DNA for the CDR3 is TGCGCCAGCAGCTGGGGACAGGGTAGCACAGATACGCAGTATTTT.

The chain uses TRBV6-6 and TRBJ2-7; a possible D gene is TRBD2 (5 bases). Germline V gene data show CDR1 as MNHNY and CDR2 as SVGAGI (reference sequence). CDR3 length: 13 residues. The V end was cut by 8 bases, the J end by 5 bases, with 16 bases between. CDR3 nucleotide sequence: TGTGCCAGCGAGGCGAGGGCCGCGGACGAGCAGTACTTC. Its protein is CASEARAADEQYF.

The V call is TRBV14, the J call TRBJ1-4; the D gene is possibly TRBD1 (6 bases). Germline CDR1 and CDR2: SGHDN and FVKESK. V gave up 4 bases and J gave up 10 bases, with 13 bases separating them. The CDR3 is 13 amino acids. CDR3 coding DNA: TGTGCCAGCAGCCGGGACATTGGGGGAAAACTGTTTTTT. Translated, it gives CASSRDIGGKLFF.

The chain combines TRBV27 with TRBJ2-7; the D gene is possibly TRBD1 (5 bases). The germline V gene encodes CDR1 MNHEY and CDR2 SMNVEV (reference sequence). The CDR3 extends over 16 amino acids. V was pared by 6 bases and J by 2 bases, with 20 bases between. CDR3 DNA: TGTGCCAGCAGCCCCAGCCAGGGTGCGTATACCTACGAGCAGTACTTC. It codes for CASSPSQGAYTYEQYF.

The chain links TRBV30 to TRBJ2-5; D remains unclear. Trimming took 1 base from V and 5 from J, leaving 11 bases between them. This CDR3 has 13 residues. CDR1 is GTSNPN and CDR2 is SVGIG in the germline V gene (reference sequence). CDR3 bases: TGTGCCTGGAGTGGTATCTCGAGGGAGACCCAGTACTTC. Protein sequence: CAWSGISRETQYF.